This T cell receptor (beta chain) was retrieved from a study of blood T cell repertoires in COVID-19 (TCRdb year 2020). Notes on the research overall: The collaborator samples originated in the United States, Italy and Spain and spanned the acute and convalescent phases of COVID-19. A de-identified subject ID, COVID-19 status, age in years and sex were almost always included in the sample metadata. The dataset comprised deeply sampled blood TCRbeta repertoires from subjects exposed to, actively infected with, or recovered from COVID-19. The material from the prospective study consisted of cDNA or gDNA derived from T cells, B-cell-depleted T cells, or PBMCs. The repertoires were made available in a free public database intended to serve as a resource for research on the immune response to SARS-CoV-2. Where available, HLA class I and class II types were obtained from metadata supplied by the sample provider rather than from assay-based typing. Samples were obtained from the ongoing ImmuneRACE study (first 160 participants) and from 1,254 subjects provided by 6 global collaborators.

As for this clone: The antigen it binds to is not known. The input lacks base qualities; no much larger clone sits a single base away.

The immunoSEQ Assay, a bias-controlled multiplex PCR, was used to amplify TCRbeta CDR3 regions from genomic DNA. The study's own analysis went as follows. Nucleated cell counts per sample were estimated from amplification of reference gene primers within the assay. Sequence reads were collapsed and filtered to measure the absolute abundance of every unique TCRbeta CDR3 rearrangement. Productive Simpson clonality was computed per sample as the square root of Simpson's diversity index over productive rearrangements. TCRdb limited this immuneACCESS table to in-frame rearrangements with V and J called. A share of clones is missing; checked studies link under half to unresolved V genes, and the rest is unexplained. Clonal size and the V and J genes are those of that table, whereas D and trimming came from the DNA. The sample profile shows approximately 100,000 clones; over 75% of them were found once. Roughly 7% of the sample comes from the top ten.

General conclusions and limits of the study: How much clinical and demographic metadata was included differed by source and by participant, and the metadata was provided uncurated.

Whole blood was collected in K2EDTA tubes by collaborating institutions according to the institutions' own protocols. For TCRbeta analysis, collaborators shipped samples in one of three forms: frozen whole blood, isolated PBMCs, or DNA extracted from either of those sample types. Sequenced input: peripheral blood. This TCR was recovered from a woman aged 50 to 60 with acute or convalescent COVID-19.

CDR3 sequence: CASKHSAVGYYEQYF. The nucleotide sequence reads TGTGCCAGCAAACATTCCGCAGTGGGCTACTACGAGCAGTACTTC. The rearrangement joined TRBV6-5 to TRBJ2-7; the D gene assignment is ambiguous. V drops 7 bases and J drops 3 bases, leaving 19 bases in between. Spanning cysteine to phenylalanine, the CDR3 consists of 15 amino acids. Of all the DNA, just the CDR3 is kept, 45 bases in frame from base 1. According to the germline V gene, CDR1 reads MNHEY and CDR2 reads SVGAGI.